This T cell receptor beta chain appears in the sequencing data of a study of cytomegalovirus exposure and HLA in healthy donors. Looking at the study overall: The 120 or so validation repertoires were produced on the same platform as the approximately 670 repertoires of the first cohort. This was reported in a later analysis.

A word on this clone: Its cognate antigen is unknown.

Germline CDR1 and CDR2: SGHNT and YENEEA. The CDR3 length is 15 residues. The V end was cut by 5 bases, the J end by 1 base, with 14 bases between. Study-wide findings and caveats: Researchers catalogued about 160 TCR beta chains as cytomegalovirus-associated. The authors confirmed in vitro that three CMV-associated chains were specific for CMV antigens.

Some clones are missing from TCRdb's copy, which holds only in-frame ones; the method was immunoSEQ multiplex PCR. The repertoire holds approximately 220,000 clones, with approximately 80% as singletons. The chain employs TRBV11-3 and TRBJ1-1; D ambiguous. The sequencing input was PBMCs. This sequence originates from a woman aged 30 to 39 in good health and CMV-seropositive. The DNA of the CDR3 is TGTGCCAGCAGCCCATTGGACGGGCAGAACACTGAAGCTTTCTTT. It yields the protein CASSPLDGQNTEAFF.